Shown below are 15 T cell receptor beta chains from a single sample sequenced in a study of T cell changes during pregnancy in multiple sclerosis. Sequencing used immunoSEQ multiplex PCR; TCRdb keeps in-frame clones, though not all of them. This sample has fewer than 85,000 clones, with 80% to 95% found just once. The sequencing used peripheral blood, collected in the first trimester of pregnancy. These receptors were taken from a female donor in good health, enrolled as a control in a pregnancy study.

The gene calls are TRBV7-6 and TRBJ2-3, with 9 bases aligning to TRBD2. The CDR3 sequence is 16 residues long. Germline V gene data show CDR1 as SGHVS and CDR2 as FNYEAQ. The V gene end was trimmed by 0 bases and the J gene end by 6 bases; junction bases not matched to a gene: 7. CDR3 sequence: CASSLAFVAGDDTQYF. CDR3 bases: TGTGCCAGCAGCTTAGCTTTTGTAGCGGGAGATGATACGCAGTATTTT. The full variable domain, completed using reference TRBV7-6 and TRBJ2-3, is GAGVSQSPRYKVTKRGQDVALRCDPISGHVSLYWYRQALGQGPEFLTYFNYEAQQDKSGLPNDRFSAERPEGSISTLTIQRTEQRDSAMYRCASSLAFVAGDDTQYFGPGTRLTVL.

By share, this clone counts as medium-sized (0.01 to 0.1%). This chain joins TRBV18 and TRBJ2-7; maybe TRBD1 (5 bases). CDR3 length: 15 amino acids. Germline-derived CDR1 and CDR2 are KGHSH and LQKENI. V shed 0 bases and J shed 6 bases, with 15 bases lying between them. DNA of the CDR3: TGTGCCAGCTCACCACCGGTTGCAGGGCCAGTCGAGCAGTACTTC. The encoded protein is CASSPPVAGPVEQYF.

The chain couples TRBV28 to TRBJ2-7; 9 bases line up with TRBD2. V trimming: 5 bases; J trimming: 6 bases; junction bases outside the gene matches: 8. The CDR3 has 14 residues. The germline V gene encodes CDR1 MDHEN and CDR2 SYDVKM. The CDR3 is CASSTIDSGSEQYF. The CDR3 DNA sequence: TGTGCCAGCAGTACCATTGATAGCGGGAGCGAGCAGTACTTC.

V usage is TRBV29-1 and J usage is TRBJ2-3, with 7 bases fitting TRBD2. Germline V gene sequence: CDR1 SQVTM, CDR2 ANQGSEA. This CDR3 is 14 amino acids long. With V trimmed by 3 bases and J by 0 bases, 3 bases remained unmatched. The chain's CDR3 is CSVERETSTDTQYF. The CDR3 DNA reads TGCAGCGTTGAGCGGGAGACTAGCACAGATACGCAGTATTTT.

Comment on this clone: An end of the junction differs from the germline gene, which may be a read error. V gene TRBV11-2 combines with J gene TRBJ2-7; 8 bases are shared with TRBD2. In germline, CDR1 is SGHAT, CDR2 FQNNGV. There are 12 residues in the CDR3. The CDR3 DNA reads TGTGCCAGCAGCTCCTGGACTAGCCTCCGACGGTTC. It yields the protein CASSSWTSLRRF.

This chain uses TRBV5-4 with TRBJ2-7; 9 bases map to TRBD2. This CDR3 comprises 15 residues. The V and J ends lost 3 bases and 5 bases, in that order; junction bases with no gene match: 9. Germline CDR1 and CDR2: SGHNT and YYREEE (reference sequence). The CDR3 sequence is CASSSGGGRAHEQYF. CDR3 coding DNA: TGTGCCAGCAGCTCCGGAGGCGGGAGGGCCCACGAGCAGTACTTC.

This chain connects TRBV20-1 to TRBJ2-7; a possible D gene is TRBD2 (6 bases). There are 11 residues in the CDR3. Per germline, CDR1 DFQATT and CDR2 SNEGSKA (reference sequence). CDR3 residues: CAGSSNYEQYF. CDR3 DNA: TGCGCCGGGAGTTCTAACTACGAGCAGTACTTC.

The chain combines TRBV5-1 with TRBJ1-4; D may be TRBD1 (5 bases). The length of the CDR3 is 15 residues. Germline V lookup: CDR1 SGHRS, CDR2 YFSETQ. Trimming stripped 4 bases from V and 3 bases from J, with 13 bases between. This CDR3 reads CASSVSGSPNEKLFF. In DNA, the CDR3 is TGCGCCAGCAGCGTGTCAGGGTCCCCTAATGAAAAACTGTTTTTT. Based on the CDR3 plus reference TRBV5-1 and TRBJ1-4, the full variable domain is KAGVTQTPRYLIKTRGQQVTLSCSPISGHRSVSWYQQTPGQGLQFLFEYFSETQRNKGNFPGRFSGRQFSNSRSEMNVSTLELGDSALYLCASSVSGSPNEKLFFGSGTQLSVL.

This chain uses TRBV5-1 with TRBJ2-7, with 7 positions matching TRBD1. The CDR3 length is 13 residues. Trimming at V came to 4 bases and at J to 2 bases, leaving 3 bases not matched to a gene. Germline loops: CDR1 SGHRS, CDR2 YFSETQ. CDR3 region: CASSTGETYEQYF. The CDR3 DNA is TGCGCCAGCAGCACAGGGGAGACCTACGAGCAGTACTTC.

There are a few counts of this clone. The identical CDR3 is also encoded by other nucleotide sequences in the sample. The chain links TRBV5-1 to TRBJ2-3; no reliable D call. Germline values: CDR1 SGHRS, CDR2 YFSETQ. V was cut by 4 bases and J by 2 bases, with 5 bases left in between. This CDR3 region has 12 residues. The CDR3 is CASSQNTDTQYF. CDR3 in DNA: TGCGCCAGCAGCCAAAACACAGATACGCAGTATTTT.

V gene TRBV27 combines with J gene TRBJ2-7; TRBD2 matches 11 bases. V lost 1 base to trimming and J lost 3 bases; unmatched junction nucleotides: 23. From germline, CDR1 is MNHEY and CDR2 SMNVEV (reference sequence). The length of the CDR3 is 22 residues. This CDR3 reads CASSLLGGWSSGRKGMGYEQYF. DNA of the CDR3: TGTGCCAGCAGTTTATTGGGAGGTTGGTCTAGCGGGAGGAAGGGGATGGGCTACGAGCAGTACTTC.

The gene calls are TRBV28 and TRBJ2-2; TRBD1 matches 9 bases. CDR1 is MDHEN, CDR2 SYDVKM, per germline. V shed 6 bases and J 6 bases; nucleotides not matched to a gene: 11. The CDR3 consists of 16 residues. The CDR3 nucleotides are TGTGCCAGCAGCTTAACCGGGACAGGGCACCCCGGGGAGCTGTTTTTT. Amino acids: CASSLTGTGHPGELFF.

This clone has just one count. The J gene is TRBJ1-2, the V gene TRBV11-1, with D maybe TRBD1 (6 bases). Germline lookup yields CDR1 SGHAT and CDR2 FQDESV (reference sequence). This CDR3 has 15 amino acids. Trimming took 5 bases from V and 1 from J, leaving 14 bases between them. The CDR3: CASSPRGANNYGYTF. CDR3 in DNA: TGTGCCAGCAGCCCGCGGGGGGCCAATAACTATGGCTACACCTTC.

V is TRBV5-1 and J is TRBJ1-1; possible D gene TRBD1, 5 bases. Germline CDR1 SGHRS, CDR2 YFSETQ. The V end was cut by 1 base, the J end by 2 bases, with 15 bases between. There are 16 residues in the CDR3. The CDR3 reads CASSLNGAGLNTEAFF. CDR3 nucleotides: TGCGCCAGCAGCTTGAATGGGGCCGGACTAAACACTGAAGCTTTCTTT.

The rearrangement links TRBV18 to TRBJ1-2; 10 nucleotides match TRBD1. V was clipped by 6 bases and J by 0 bases; unmatched bases: 4. The germline gives CDR1 KGHSH, CDR2 LQKENI. CDR3 length: 15 amino acids. In nucleotides, the CDR3 is TGTGCCAGCTCCCCGGGACAGGGGTCTAACTATGGCTACACCTTC. Its protein product is CASSPGQGSNYGYTF.